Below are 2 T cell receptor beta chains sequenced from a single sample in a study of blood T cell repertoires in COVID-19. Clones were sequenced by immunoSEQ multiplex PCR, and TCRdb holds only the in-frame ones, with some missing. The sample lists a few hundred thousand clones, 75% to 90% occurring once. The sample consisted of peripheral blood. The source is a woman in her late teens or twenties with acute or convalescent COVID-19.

This CDR3 reads CASSRQGSSYEQYF. The CDR3 bases are TGTGCCAGCAGCCGACAGGGGAGCTCCTACGAGCAGTACTTC. The chain has TRBV6-5 and TRBJ2-7; 8 nucleotides align to TRBD1. There are 14 residues in the CDR3. CDR1 MNHEY and CDR2 SVGAGI come from the germline V gene. Germline trimming cut 6 bases from V and 0 bases from J; bases unmatched to any gene: 4.

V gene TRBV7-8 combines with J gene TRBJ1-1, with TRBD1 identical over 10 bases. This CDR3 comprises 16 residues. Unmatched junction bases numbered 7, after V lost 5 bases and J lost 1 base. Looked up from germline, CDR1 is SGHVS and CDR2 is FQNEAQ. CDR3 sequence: CASSPTTGGRNTEAFF. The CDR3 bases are TGTGCCAGCAGCCCTACGACAGGGGGCCGGAACACTGAAGCTTTCTTT.